These 28 T cell receptor beta chains share one sample of origin, sequenced in a study of response to subunit inactivated influenza vaccine. TCRdb ran MiXCR on the RT-PCR reads and lists one entry per CDR3 protein. The sample contains more than 450,000 distinct CDR3 sequences, roughly 12% of which appear only once. The sequences come from PBMCs from blood, collected on the day of vaccination. These receptors all stem from a man between 50 and 59 years old who received an inactivated influenza vaccine.

With respect to this clonotype: Mismatch with germline at one junction end may stem from a read error. This chain connects TRBV9 to TRBJ2-1, with D perhaps TRBD1 (6 bases). The germline V gene encodes CDR1 SGDLS and CDR2 YYNGEE. This CDR3 is 15 amino acids long. CDR3 DNA sequence: TGTGCCAGCAGCGTAGGAGGGGGTGCTTACAGTGAGCAGTTCTTC. This gives the protein CASSVGGGAYSEQFF.

V and J are TRBV7-2 and TRBJ1-2, with 7 positions matching TRBD1. CDR3 length: 14 amino acids. V dropped 5 bases and J dropped 2; count of bases not matched to a gene: 5. CDR1 and CDR2 from the germline V gene are SGHTA and FQGNSA. Here the CDR3 DNA reads TGTGCCAGCAGCCAGTCGACAGGGAACTATGGCTACACCTTC. As protein: CASSQSTGNYGYTF.

On this clonotype: Since a much larger clone is just one base distant, this may be a read error. This chain connects TRBV4-1 to TRBJ2-7, with D unclear. This CDR3 is 13 amino acids long. Trimming took 2 bases from V and 3 from J, leaving 8 bases between them. The germline V gene encodes CDR1 MGHRA and CDR2 YSYEKL. CDR3 protein: CASSQILGYEQYF. CDR3 nucleotide sequence: TGCGCCAGCAGCCAAATCCTTGGCTACGAGCAGTACTTC.

The chain links TRBV28 to TRBJ2-3; maybe TRBD1 (6 bases). CDR3 length: 16 amino acids. Germline CDR1 is MDHEN and CDR2 is SYDVKM. V lost 7 bases, J lost 1 base, and 18 bases lay in between. The CDR3 reads CASTRVGAVGTDTQYF. The CDR3 DNA reads as TGTGCCAGCACGAGAGTGGGGGCTGTAGGCACAGATACGCAGTATTTT.

This clonotype was detected only a few times. V usage is TRBV6-5 and J usage is TRBJ2-2; the D gene is possibly TRBD1 (5 bases). The germline V and J ends were trimmed by 0 bases and 2 bases, with 13 bases remaining between them. Germline CDR1 MNHEY, CDR2 SVGAGI. The CDR3 sequence is 17 residues long. The CDR3 loop is CASSYSSARANTGELFF. The CDR3 nucleotides read TGTGCCAGCAGTTACTCGTCAGCCAGGGCAAACACCGGGGAGCTGTTTTTT.

This rearrangement joins TRBV4-3 to TRBJ2-3; D is perhaps TRBD2 (6 bases). Germline CDR1 reads LGHNA; CDR2 reads YSLEER. Trimming removed 1 base from V and 1 base from J, with 9 bases in between. CDR3 length: 15 amino acids. In nucleotides, the CDR3 is TGCGCCAGCAGCCAAGCTGCTAGCGGCACAGATACGCAGTATTTT. It encodes CASSQAASGTDTQYF.

The chain links TRBV7-2 to TRBJ2-1; 10 bases are a match to TRBD2. Germline V CDR1 and CDR2: SGHTA, FQGNSA. The CDR3 sequence is 15 residues long. The V gene end was trimmed by 2 bases and the J gene end by 9 bases; junction bases not matched to a gene: 7. The CDR3 reads CASSLRLAGVGEQFF. The CDR3 DNA is TGTGCCAGCAGCTTACGTCTAGCGGGAGTGGGTGAGCAGTTCTTC.

This clonotype was picked up a small number of times. The V and J genes are TRBV5-1 and TRBJ2-7; 8 bases are a match to TRBD2. The V gene's germline CDR1 is SGHRS and CDR2 YFSETQ. The CDR3 is 15 residues long. Trimming removed 4 bases from V and 4 bases from J; junction bases left unmatched: 10. The CDR3 protein is CASSLQGTSLYEQYF. In nucleotides, the CDR3 is TGCGCCAGCAGCCTGCAGGGGACTAGTCTATACGAGCAGTACTTC.

The chain recombines TRBV18 with TRBJ2-4; D possibly corresponds to TRBD1 (5 bases). The CDR3 runs to 16 residues. Trimming removed 6 bases at V and 1 base at J, with 16 bases between. Looked up from germline, CDR1 is KGHSH and CDR2 is LQKENI. The CDR3 bases are TGTGCCAGCTCCCAAACAGGACGTCTCGCCAAAAACATTCAGTACTTC. This translates into CASSQTGRLAKNIQYF.

This clonotype was counted only a few times. The genes are TRBV20-1 and TRBJ1-2, with TRBD1 as a possible D gene (5 bases). CDR3 size: 13 residues. V was clipped by 5 bases and J by 4 bases, with 14 bases between them. CDR1 and CDR2 (germline): DFQATT, SNEGSKA (reference sequence). The CDR3 spells CSAPPEGPYGYTF. In DNA, the CDR3 is TGCAGTGCTCCCCCCGAGGGGCCCTATGGCTACACCTTC.

This chain uses TRBV5-5 with TRBJ1-2; 7 nucleotides line up with TRBD1. The J segment lost 8 bases and the V segment lost 1 base, leaving 8 bases of the junction unmatched. The CDR3 consists of 14 residues. Germline V gives CDR1 SGHKS, CDR2 YYEKEE (reference sequence). CDR3 nucleotides: TGTGCCAGCAGCTTGACAGGGGAAGGGGGAGGCTACACCTTC. Protein: CASSLTGEGGGYTF.

The table lists this clonotype with a few counts. The chain recombines TRBV4-3 with TRBJ1-1; the D is unclear. The V and J ends lost 4 bases and 6 bases respectively, with 15 bases between them. This CDR3 is built from 14 residues. CDR1 is LGHNA, CDR2 YSLEER, per germline. CDR3 in amino acids: CASSRHGSGAEAFF. DNA for the CDR3: TGCGCCAGCAGCCGACACGGGAGTGGGGCTGAAGCTTTCTTT.

V usage is TRBV5-8 and J usage is TRBJ2-3; D is possibly TRBD1 (5 bases). The germline CDR1 and CDR2 sequences are SGHTS and YDEGEE. This CDR3 contains 15 residues. Trimming shortened V by 9 bases and J by 0 bases, and 17 bases separated the two germline ends. Written as DNA, the CDR3 is TGTGCCATTACTACCAGGGCCACTAGCACAGATACGCAGTATTTT. It codes for CAITTRATSTDTQYF.

This clonotype was seen only a few times. The chain carries TRBV5-5 and TRBJ2-7; D remains unclear. This CDR3 is built from 14 residues. Germline V CDR1 and CDR2: SGHKS, YYEKEE (reference sequence). V lost 0 bases, J lost 1 base, and 8 bases lay in between. The DNA of the CDR3 is TGTGCCAGCAGCTTGGGAGCAGAGTCCTACGAGCAGTACTTC. The encoded protein is CASSLGAESYEQYF.

At least ten counts were recorded for this clonotype. The V gene is TRBV12-3 or TRBV12-4, the J gene TRBJ1-5; no firm D call. Trimming pared 5 bases from V and 2 bases from J, leaving 7 bases between. The CDR3 sequence is 13 residues long. DNA of the CDR3: TGTGCCAGCAGTGGGGTTCGCAATCAGCCCCAGCATTTT. Translation: CASSGVRNQPQHF.

This clonotype was picked up many times. V gene TRBV18 combines with J gene TRBJ2-7, with D possibly being TRBD1 (6 bases). V shed 5 bases and J shed 5 bases, with 16 bases lying between them. Per the germline V gene, CDR1 is KGHSH and CDR2 is LQKENI. The CDR3 covers 14 residues. The CDR3 DNA reads as TGTGCCAGCTCAACCCTTCAGGGGACCCACGAGCAGTACTTC. Its translation is CASSTLQGTHEQYF.

The chain has TRBV18 and TRBJ2-7, with D unresolved. CDR3 length: 14 residues. Germline V gene sequence: CDR1 KGHSH, CDR2 LQKENI. V lost 3 bases to trimming and J lost 0 bases, with 9 bases between them. This chain's CDR3 is CASSPEQVSYEQYF. The CDR3, as DNA: TGTGCCAGCTCACCCGAGCAAGTCTCCTACGAGCAGTACTTC.

The chain employs TRBV30 and TRBJ2-2; no clear D. This CDR3 spans 15 amino acids. Trimming took 2 bases from V and 6 from J, leaving 16 bases between them. CDR1 is GTSNPN, CDR2 SVGIG, per germline (reference sequence). The CDR3 loop is CAWSSDTLLSGELFF. CDR3 in DNA: TGTGCCTGGAGTAGTGACACCCTTTTGTCCGGGGAGCTGTTTTTT.

The chain links TRBV5-1 to TRBJ2-7, with D possibly TRBD1 on 6 matching bases. CDR1 is SGHRS, CDR2 YFSETQ, per germline. The CDR3 runs to 14 residues. V shed 2 bases and J shed 6 bases, with 15 bases lying between them. This CDR3 reads CASSFISTGSEQYF. In DNA form, the CDR3 reads TGCGCCAGCAGCTTTATATCGACAGGATCCGAGCAGTACTTC.

This clonotype has a handful of counts. The chain couples TRBV7-2 to TRBJ2-7; D is uncertain. CDR1 SGHTA and CDR2 FQGNSA come from the germline V gene. The CDR3 consists of 11 residues. Trimming stripped 5 bases from V and 6 bases from J, with 8 bases between. CDR3 amino acids: CASSDSGEQYF. The CDR3 DNA follows: TGTGCCAGCAGCGACTCGGGCGAGCAGTACTTC.

This rearrangement joins TRBV9 to TRBJ2-7; a possible D gene is TRBD2 (5 bases). The CDR3 covers 11 residues. CDR1 is SGDLS, CDR2 YYNGEE, per germline. Trimming removed 2 bases at V and 6 bases at J, with 6 bases between. In DNA, the CDR3 is TGTGCCAGCAGCGTTGGGAGCGAGCAGTACTTC. As protein: CASSVGSEQYF.

With respect to this clonotype: This could be a read error, since a much larger clone is one nucleotide away. CDR3 in amino acids: CSANRGPRTDTRYF. In DNA form, the CDR3 reads TGCAGTGCTAACAGGGGGCCACGCACAGATACGCGGTATTTT. J is TRBJ2-3 and V is TRBV20-1; 9 bases align to TRBD1. In germline, CDR1 is DFQATT, CDR2 SNEGSKA (reference sequence). The CDR3 spans 14 residues.

This rearrangement joins TRBV11-1 to TRBJ2-7; 15 bases are shared with TRBD2. The CDR3 loop spans 19 amino acids. The V gene end was trimmed by 0 bases and the J gene end by 0 bases; junction bases not matched to a gene: 6. The V gene's germline CDR1 is SGHAT and CDR2 FQDESV (reference sequence). For the CDR3, the DNA is TGTGCCAGCAGCTTAGCTACGGGACTAGCGGGGGGCCTCTCCTACGAGCAGTACTTC. Translating it yields CASSLATGLAGGLSYEQYF.

J is TRBJ2-1 and V is TRBV4-3, with 13 bases aligning to TRBD2. The CDR3 totals 17 residues. Germline lookup yields CDR1 LGHNA and CDR2 YSLEER. The ends lost 1 base at V and 7 bases at J; junction bases unmatched: 7. The CDR3 nucleotides read TGCGCCAGCAGCCAAGTCACTAGCGGGAGGGCCGGTAATGAGCAGTTCTTC. It is translated as CASSQVTSGRAGNEQFF.

This clonotype was counted only a few times. The chain combines TRBV19 with TRBJ2-7, with 7 positions matching TRBD1. The CDR3 runs 13 residues. In germline, CDR1 is LNHDA, CDR2 SQIVND (reference sequence). Losses at the gene ends were 3 bases for V and 6 bases for J; bases not matched to a gene: 5. DNA for the CDR3: TGTGCCAGTAGTATGTTGGGACAGAGCGAGCAGTACTTC. It specifies CASSMLGQSEQYF.

At least ten counts were recorded for this clonotype. This chain uses TRBV29-1 with TRBJ2-1; D gene uncertain. CDR3 size: 12 residues. CDR1 is SQVTM and CDR2 is ANQGSEA in the germline V gene. The V gene lost 4 bases and the J gene lost 4 bases, with 8 bases spanning the gap. In nucleotides, the CDR3 is TGCAGCGTTGCCAGTTCTTACAATGAGCAGTTCTTC. This sequence encodes CSVASSYNEQFF.

This chain links TRBV12-3 or TRBV12-4 with TRBJ2-7; D unresolved. The CDR3 covers 14 residues. The germline V and J ends were trimmed by 0 bases and 4 bases, with 10 bases remaining between them. The CDR3 nucleotides read TGTGCCAGCAGTTTAGCGGGATTGGGGTACGAGCAGTACTTC. It yields the protein CASSLAGLGYEQYF.

This clonotype was observed at least ten times. The chain's CDR3 is CASSWRVAGSNNEQFF. The CDR3 DNA reads as TGTGCCAGCAGCTGGAGGGTAGCGGGGAGCAACAATGAGCAGTTCTTC. The chain has TRBV7-2 and TRBJ2-1; 8 nucleotides agree with TRBD2. The ends lost 4 bases at V and 5 bases at J; junction bases unmatched: 10. CDR3 length equals 16 residues. Per the germline V gene, CDR1 is SGHTA and CDR2 is FQGNSA.